The present entry profiles one TCR beta chain with its context. Its antigen is unknown. This entry is derived from a study of OX40 agonist ivuxolimab in advanced cancers. Turning to the study itself: Recorded diagnoses for dose-escalation patients were hepatocellular carcinoma, melanoma, renal cell or head and neck cancer.

Study-level findings and limits: Patients who responded partially at 0.1-3.0 mg/kg showed clonal expansion ranking among the lowest. CD8+ T cells showed, on average, more clonal expansion than CD4+ cells. In a subset of nonresponders, normalized T-cell clonal expansion was also low.

CDR3 length: 13 amino acids. Germline CDR1 is LNHDA and CDR2 is SQIVND (reference sequence). V lost 7 bases and J lost 4, with 11 bases in between. This table comes from immunoSEQ multiplex PCR, and its TCRdb copy is limited to in-frame clones, with some not included. The sample shows 63,000 or so clones, 70% to 90% of them seen only once. Sequencing was performed on CD4+ or CD8+ T cells sorted from blood, taken in a trial of the OX40 agonist ivuxolimab. This chain links TRBV19 with TRBJ1-3; perhaps TRBD1 as D (5 bases). This TCR was sampled from an adult with an advanced solid tumor such as melanoma, head and neck, liver or kidney cancer. The CDR3 spells CASTKGLGNTIYF. The CDR3 DNA reads TGTGCCAGTACGAAGGGGCTCGGAAACACCATATATTTT.